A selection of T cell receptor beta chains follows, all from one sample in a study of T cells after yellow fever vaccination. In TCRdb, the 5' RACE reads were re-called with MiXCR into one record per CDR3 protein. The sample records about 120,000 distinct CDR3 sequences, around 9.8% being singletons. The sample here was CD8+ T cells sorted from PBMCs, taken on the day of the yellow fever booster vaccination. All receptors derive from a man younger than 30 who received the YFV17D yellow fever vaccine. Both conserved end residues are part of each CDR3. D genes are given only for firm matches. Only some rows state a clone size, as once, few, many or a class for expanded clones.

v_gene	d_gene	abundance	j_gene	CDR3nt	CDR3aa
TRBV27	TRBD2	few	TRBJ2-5	TGTGCCAGCAGTTTGAGGTCTAGCGGGGAGGAGACCCAGTACTTC	CASSLRSSGEETQYF
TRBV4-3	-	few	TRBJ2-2	TGCGCCAGCAGCCAACTAGGGAACACCGGGGAGCTGTTTTTT	CASSQLGNTGELFF
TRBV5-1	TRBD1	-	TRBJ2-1	TGCGCCAGCAGCTTGCGAGTACGACAGGGGCAGAACAATGAGCAGTTCTTC	CASSLRVRQGQNNEQFF
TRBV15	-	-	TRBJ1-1	TGTGCCACCAGCAGAGATCAGTTCAGCAACACTGAAGCTTTCTTT	CATSRDQFSNTEAFF
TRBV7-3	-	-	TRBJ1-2	TGTGCCAGCAGCTTCGAGGGGGGCTATGGCTACACCTTC	CASSFEGGYGYTF
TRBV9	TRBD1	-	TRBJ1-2	TGTGCCAGCAGCCCCCCCCCCGGGACAGGCGTGGATGGCTACACCTTC	CASSPPPGTGVDGYTF
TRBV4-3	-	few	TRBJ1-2	TGCGCCAGCAGCCAAGATCGAGGCGGACCCTATGGCTACACCTTC	CASSQDRGGPYGYTF
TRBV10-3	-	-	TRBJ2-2	TGTGCCATCAGTGTCACAGACCCATTCACCGGGGAGCTGTTTTTT	CAISVTDPFTGELFF
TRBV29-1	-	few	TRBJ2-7	TGCAGCGTTGAAGAAGGAGGGAACGAGCAGTACTTC	CSVEEGGNEQYF
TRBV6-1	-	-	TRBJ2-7	TGTGCCAGCAGTGATCGAGGGATACTGAGCTCCTACGAGCAGTACTTC	CASSDRGILSSYEQYF
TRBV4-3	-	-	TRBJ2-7	TGCGCCAGCAGCCCCGGGGTAATAGGCTACGAGCAGTACTTC	CASSPGVIGYEQYF
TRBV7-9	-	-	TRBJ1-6	TGTGCCAGCAGGGGTACAGGGAATAATTCACCCCTCCACTTT	CASRGTGNNSPLHF
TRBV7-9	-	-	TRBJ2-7	TGTGCCAGCAGCTTCTCTACGGGTGAGCAGTACTTC	CASSFSTGEQYF
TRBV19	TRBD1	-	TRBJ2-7	TGTGCCAGTAGCCCCTCGGACAGGGAAATTTACGAGCAGTACTTC	CASSPSDREIYEQYF
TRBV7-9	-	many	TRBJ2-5	TGTGCCAGCAGCTCTGGTGAGGAGACCCAGTACTTC	CASSSGEETQYF
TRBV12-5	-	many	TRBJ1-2	TGTGCTAGTGCGGTCGGGGGCTATGGCTACACCTTC	CASAVGGYGYTF
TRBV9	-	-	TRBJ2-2	TGTGCCAGCAGCGTAGCTACGGGGGCGAACACCGGGGAGCTGTTTTTT	CASSVATGANTGELFF
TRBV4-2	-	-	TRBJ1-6	TGTGCCAGCAGCCAAGGGGATCGGGGTTCTTCCTATAATTCACCCCTCCACTTT	CASSQGDRGSSYNSPLHF
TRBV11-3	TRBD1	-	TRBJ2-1	TGTGCCACCCCCTGGGACCAACAGGGGTGTGAGCAGTTCTTC	CATPWDQQGCEQFF
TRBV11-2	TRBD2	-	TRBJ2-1	TGTGCCAGCAGCTTAGGGGTAAGGCGGGGGGTTTACAATGAGCAGTTCTTC	CASSLGVRRGVYNEQFF
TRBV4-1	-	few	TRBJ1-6	TGCGCCAGCAGCCAAGTGAACTTAGGTTATAATTCACCCCTCCACTTT	CASSQVNLGYNSPLHF
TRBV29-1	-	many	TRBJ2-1	TGCAGCGCTGACCTCAACCGAGGGTACAATGAGCAGTTCTTC	CSADLNRGYNEQFF
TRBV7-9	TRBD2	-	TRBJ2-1	TGTGCCAGCAGCCTTCTGGTCCGAGTAGCGGGGGGGCATGAGCAGTTCTTC	CASSLLVRVAGGHEQFF
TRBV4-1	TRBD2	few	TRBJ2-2	TGCGCCAGCAGCCGGACTAGCGGGGACACCGGGGAGCTGTTTTTT	CASSRTSGDTGELFF
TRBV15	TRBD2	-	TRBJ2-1	TGTGCCACCAGCCCCCGGGCCCCTCTAGCGGGGGGGATTAATGAGCAGTTCTTC	CATSPRAPLAGGINEQFF
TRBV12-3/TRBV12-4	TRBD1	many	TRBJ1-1	TGTGCCAGCAGTTCGGGGACAGGGGACCCTGAAGCTTTCTTT	CASSSGTGDPEAFF
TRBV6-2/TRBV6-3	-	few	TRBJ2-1	TGTGCCAGCCGACCCGGGAGGGGGCGGAATGAGCAGTTCTTC	CASRPGRGRNEQFF
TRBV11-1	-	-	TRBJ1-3	TGTGCCAGCAGCCAGACGGGAAACACCATATATTTT	CASSQTGNTIYF
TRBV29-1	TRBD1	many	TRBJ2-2	TGCAGCGTGCCCGGGACAGGGAAAACCGGGGAGCTGTTTTTT	CSVPGTGKTGELFF
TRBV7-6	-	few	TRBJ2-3	TGTGCCAGCAGCCGCACACCGAGCACCACAGATACGCAGTATTTT	CASSRTPSTTDTQYF
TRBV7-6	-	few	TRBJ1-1	TGTGCCAGCAGCCCCAGTGAAGGGAGCACTGAAGCTTTCTTT	CASSPSEGSTEAFF
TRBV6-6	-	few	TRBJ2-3	TGTGCCAGCAGAAACGGGGGGCTTACGCAGTATTTT	CASRNGGLTQYF
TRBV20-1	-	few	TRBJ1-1	TGCAGTGCTAGAGATCACGGTGAAGCTTTCTTT	CSARDHGEAFF
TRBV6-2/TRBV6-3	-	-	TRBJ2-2	TGTGCCAGCAGTTACGCCTACACCGGGGAGCTGTTTTTT	CASSYAYTGELFF
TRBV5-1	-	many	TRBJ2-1	TGCGCCAGTAAAGGGGGAGATGAGCAGTTCTTC	CASKGGDEQFF
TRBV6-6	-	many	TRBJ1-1	TGTGCCAGCAGTTACCGCTTGGCCTCCGGGACGGTTCTTTCCACTGAAGCTTTCTTT	CASSYRLASGTVLSTEAFF
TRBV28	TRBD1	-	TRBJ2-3	TGTGCCAGCAGTTCCCCACCGGGACAGCCCACAGATACGCAGTATTTT	CASSSPPGQPTDTQYF
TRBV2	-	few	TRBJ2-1	TGTGCCAGCACCCCTAATGAGCAGTTCTTC	CASTPNEQFF
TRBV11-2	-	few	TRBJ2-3	TGTGCCAGCAGCCCGGGGAGGATTAGCACAGATACGCAGTATTTT	CASSPGRISTDTQYF
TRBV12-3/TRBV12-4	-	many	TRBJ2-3	TGTGCCAGCAGTCTCATACCACCAGATACGCAGTATTTT	CASSLIPPDTQYF
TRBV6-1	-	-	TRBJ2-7	TGTGCCAGCAGTGAAATGGACTACGAGCAGTACTTC	CASSEMDYEQYF
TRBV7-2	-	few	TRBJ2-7	TGTGCCAGCAGCTTAGTTGGCAGGGGCCCCTCCTACGAGCAGTACTTC	CASSLVGRGPSYEQYF
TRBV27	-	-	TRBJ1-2	TGTGCCAGCAGTTTAGTTCCCACCCTGAATTATGGCTACACCTTC	CASSLVPTLNYGYTF
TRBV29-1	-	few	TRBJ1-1	TGCAGCGTTGTTCAGGGACATTTGAACACTGAAGCTTTCTTT	CSVVQGHLNTEAFF
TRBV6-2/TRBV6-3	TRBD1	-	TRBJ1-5	TGTGCCAGCAGTTCCCCTCGACAGGGGTCCCAGCATTTT	CASSSPRQGSQHF
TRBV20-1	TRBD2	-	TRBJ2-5	TGCAGTGCTAGCTCCGGGACTAGCGGGGGGACGGGAGAGACCCAGTACTTC	CSASSGTSGGTGETQYF